Reported below is one T cell receptor (beta chain). This CDR3 comprises 17 residues. Per the germline V gene, CDR1 is SGDLS and CDR2 is YYNGEE. V gave up 1 base and J gave up 0 bases, with 15 bases separating them. The entry originates in a study of CD8+ T cells in alopecia areata. Treatment described: oral pan-JAK inhibitor, 5-10 mg twice daily. In each case, RNA was isolated and then reverse transcribed into cDNA as the sequencing template. TCRdb's copy holds only in-frame clones and misses some; the assay was immunoSEQ multiplex PCR. This table holds fewer than 250,000 clones, more than 55% found once.

This receptor was obtained from a human donor with alopecia areata. The chain uses TRBV9 and TRBJ2-3; D may be TRBD1 or TRBD2 (6 bases each). Sample: CD4+ T cells sorted from blood, taken between weeks 49 and 50, from a patient treated with tofacitinib. CDR3 amino acids: CASSVRGGSGSTDTQYF. The CDR3 DNA follows: TGTGCCAGCAGCGTAAGAGGGGGGTCGGGAAGCACAGATACGCAGTATTTT.